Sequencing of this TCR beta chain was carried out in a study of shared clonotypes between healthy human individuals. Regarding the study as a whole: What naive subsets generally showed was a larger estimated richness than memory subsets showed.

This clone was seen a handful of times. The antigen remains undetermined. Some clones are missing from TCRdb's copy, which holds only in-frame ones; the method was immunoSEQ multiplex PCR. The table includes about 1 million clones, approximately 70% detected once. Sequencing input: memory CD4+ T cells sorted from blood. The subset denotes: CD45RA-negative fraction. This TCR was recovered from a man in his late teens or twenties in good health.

CDR3 residues: CASSLRTLAGELFF. CDR3 in DNA: TGTGCCAGCAGCCTACGGACCTTGGCCGGGGAGCTGTTTTTT. The rearrangement links TRBV7-9 to TRBJ2-2; D unclear. Trimming pared 5 bases from V and 6 bases from J, leaving 13 bases between. The CDR3 consists of 14 residues. Germline lookup yields CDR1 SEHNR and CDR2 FQNEAQ (reference sequence).